This TCR beta chain came from a study of OX40 agonist ivuxolimab in advanced cancers. The wider study: A male proportion of just over 80% was recorded, with mean age roughly 60 years and range roughly 23 to 85. Whole-study results and caveats: Clonal expansion by week 6 occurred in CD4+ and CD8+ blood T cells (at 0.1 to 3.0 mg/kg).

Concerning this clone itself: What it binds is unknown.

Patients were ineligible given autoimmune disease history or systemic immunosuppression. Method: immunoSEQ multiplex PCR; TCRdb's copy keeps in-frame clones and lacks some. This table holds about 70,000 clones, roughly three quarters found once. The CDR3 totals 13 residues. CDR1 and CDR2 from the germline V gene are SGHVS and FNYEAQ. V was shortened by 9 bases and J by 5 bases, with 14 bases between the two germline ends. The sequence was collected from an adult with an advanced solid tumor such as melanoma, head and neck, liver or kidney cancer. J is TRBJ2-1 and V is TRBV7-6; maybe TRBD1 (5 bases). Source: CD4+ or CD8+ T cells sorted from blood, taken in a trial of the OX40 agonist ivuxolimab. CDR3 nucleotides: TGTGCCAGTTCAGGGCCTATCCACAATGAGCAGTTCTTC. Translating it yields CASSGPIHNEQFF.